The rows below give T cell receptor beta chains drawn from one sample of a study of identical twins. Using its own MiXCR run on the 5' RACE reads, TCRdb lists one record per CDR3 protein. Of 350,000 to 400,000 distinct CDR3 sequences in the sample, 9% to 10% are singletons; the top ten hold 8.5% to 10%. Sequencing input: naive T cells sorted from blood. The origin of the receptors is a woman aged 45-65 years in good health. Both conserved end residues are part of each CDR3. The order of the fields is clone size, V gene, J gene, CDR3 protein. Size is omitted from some rows. Given values are once, few, many or a class for expanded clones.

clone size: .; V gene: TRBV7-6; J gene: TRBJ2-3; CDR3 protein: CASSLSDGSTDTQYF
clone size: many; V gene: TRBV20-1; J gene: TRBJ2-1; CDR3 protein: CSATKSAEQFF
clone size: .; V gene: TRBV12-3/TRBV12-4; J gene: TRBJ1-5; CDR3 protein: CASRPPGPNQPQHF
clone size: few; V gene: TRBV5-5; J gene: TRBJ2-5; CDR3 protein: CASSFFSETQYF
clone size: .; V gene: TRBV28; J gene: TRBJ2-3; CDR3 protein: CASRSGTLRWYF
clone size: .; V gene: TRBV5-1; J gene: TRBJ2-2; CDR3 protein: CASSFTGNTGELFF
clone size: many; V gene: TRBV4-1; J gene: TRBJ1-6; CDR3 protein: CASSLDLSSYNSPLHF
clone size: .; V gene: TRBV7-7; J gene: TRBJ2-1; CDR3 protein: CTSSTSRDSQQFF
clone size: few; V gene: TRBV12-3/TRBV12-4; J gene: TRBJ1-1; CDR3 protein: CASSLVVPQAFF
clone size: .; V gene: TRBV2; J gene: TRBJ2-3; CDR3 protein: CARAASGTDTQYF
clone size: .; V gene: TRBV20-1; J gene: TRBJ1-1; CDR3 protein: CSARGDRGLFF
clone size: .; V gene: TRBV12-3/TRBV12-4; J gene: TRBJ2-3; CDR3 protein: CASCAGTSGTDTQYF
clone size: .; V gene: TRBV19; J gene: TRBJ2-7; CDR3 protein: CASSRTTGFYEQYF
clone size: .; V gene: TRBV5-5; J gene: TRBJ2-7; CDR3 protein: CASSYLAGSYEQYF
clone size: .; V gene: TRBV11-3; J gene: TRBJ2-2; CDR3 protein: CASSPRPYTGELFF
clone size: many; V gene: TRBV7-2; J gene: TRBJ2-1; CDR3 protein: CASSPGGPSLQFF
clone size: once; V gene: TRBV23-1; J gene: TRBJ1-5; CDR3 protein: CASSQNVIGGRTVNQPQHF
clone size: many; V gene: TRBV5-1; J gene: TRBJ2-2; CDR3 protein: CASSLGQAGEPGELFF